This is a list of T cell receptor beta chains from one sample in a study of T cells after yellow fever vaccination. TCRdb passed the 5' RACE reads through MiXCR, listing each CDR3 protein once. The sample consists of 450,000 to 650,000 distinct CDR3 sequences, 13% of them appearing once. The sample was PBMCs, taken on the day of the yellow fever booster vaccination. These receptors all come from a man under 40 who received the YFV17D yellow fever vaccine. Each CDR3 is given with its conserved first and last residue. Fields, in order: V gene, clone size, CDR3 length, J gene, D gene, CDR3 DNA, CDR3 protein. The D gene is left open where the match is weak. Size tells how often a clone was seen (once, few, many) or the class of an expanded clone, and some rows leave it out.

V gene: TRBV29-1
clone size: few
CDR3 length: 11
J gene: TRBJ2-1
D gene: -
CDR3 DNA: TGCAGCGTTGACCCGTCGGATGAGCAGTTCTTC
CDR3 protein: CSVDPSDEQFF

V gene: TRBV5-6
clone size: once
CDR3 length: 13
J gene: TRBJ2-5
D gene: -
CDR3 DNA: TGTGCCAGCGGTCCCACAGCCATGGAGACCCAGTACTTC
CDR3 protein: CASGPTAMETQYF

V gene: TRBV7-9
clone size: few
CDR3 length: 15
J gene: TRBJ2-3
D gene: TRBD2
CDR3 DNA: TGTGCCAGCAGCTTAACGGCTAGCGGGAGAGATACGCAGTATTTT
CDR3 protein: CASSLTASGRDTQYF

V gene: TRBV12-3/TRBV12-4
clone size: -
CDR3 length: 16
J gene: TRBJ2-1
D gene: -
CDR3 DNA: TGTGCCAGCAGCGTAGGGCGGGTCGCCTCCTACAATGAGCAGTTCTTC
CDR3 protein: CASSVGRVASYNEQFF

V gene: TRBV12-3/TRBV12-4
clone size: few
CDR3 length: 12
J gene: TRBJ1-2
D gene: -
CDR3 DNA: TGTGCCAGCAGCCCAGGGATTTATGGCTACACCTTC
CDR3 protein: CASSPGIYGYTF

V gene: TRBV18
clone size: -
CDR3 length: 16
J gene: TRBJ2-1
D gene: TRBD1
CDR3 DNA: TGTGCCAGCTCCCCGAAACTAGGGACAGTGACGAATGAGCAGTTCTTC
CDR3 protein: CASSPKLGTVTNEQFF

V gene: TRBV7-2
clone size: few
CDR3 length: 14
J gene: TRBJ2-5
D gene: -
CDR3 DNA: TGTGCCAGCAGCTTCACTCACAGGGCGGAGACCCAGTACTTC
CDR3 protein: CASSFTHRAETQYF

V gene: TRBV24-1
clone size: few
CDR3 length: 16
J gene: TRBJ2-7
D gene: -
CDR3 DNA: TGTGCCACCAGTGATTCCGTACACAGGGCCCCAAGGGAGCAGTACTTC
CDR3 protein: CATSDSVHRAPREQYF

V gene: TRBV4-3
clone size: -
CDR3 length: 17
J gene: TRBJ1-6
D gene: -
CDR3 DNA: TGCGCCAGCAGCCAAGCCTATCAGACAGGAAGTTATTCACCCCTCCACTTT
CDR3 protein: CASSQAYQTGSYSPLHF

V gene: TRBV10-3
clone size: -
CDR3 length: 14
J gene: TRBJ1-6
D gene: -
CDR3 DNA: TGTGCCATCAGTGGAGTGGAGGGCCAGTCACCCCTCCACTTT
CDR3 protein: CAISGVEGQSPLHF

V gene: TRBV10-3
clone size: few
CDR3 length: 16
J gene: TRBJ2-7
D gene: -
CDR3 DNA: TGTGCCATCAGTGAGTCTCAGGAAACGTTTAAGAACGAGCAGTACTTC
CDR3 protein: CAISESQETFKNEQYF

V gene: TRBV20-1
clone size: few
CDR3 length: 15
J gene: TRBJ2-7
D gene: TRBD2
CDR3 DNA: TGCAGTGCCCAAAGGACTAGCGGGAGGGCGGTCGAGCAGTACTTC
CDR3 protein: CSAQRTSGRAVEQYF

V gene: TRBV20-1
clone size: -
CDR3 length: 13
J gene: TRBJ1-3
D gene: -
CDR3 DNA: TGCAGTGTTCAGGGGCAAGATGGAAACACCATATATTTT
CDR3 protein: CSVQGQDGNTIYF

V gene: TRBV7-6
clone size: few
CDR3 length: 16
J gene: TRBJ1-6
D gene: -
CDR3 DNA: TGTGCCAGCAGCTTAGAAGGGGACTCCTATAATTCACCCCTCCACTTT
CDR3 protein: CASSLEGDSYNSPLHF

V gene: TRBV7-2
clone size: few
CDR3 length: 13
J gene: TRBJ2-1
D gene: -
CDR3 DNA: TGTGCCAGCAGCTTAGCGCCGGTGAATGAGCAGTTCTTC
CDR3 protein: CASSLAPVNEQFF

V gene: TRBV11-2
clone size: many
CDR3 length: 15
J gene: TRBJ2-1
D gene: TRBD2
CDR3 DNA: TGTGCCAGCAGCCGGGGTAGCGGGATTTACAATGAGCAGTTCTTC
CDR3 protein: CASSRGSGIYNEQFF

V gene: TRBV18
clone size: many
CDR3 length: 17
J gene: TRBJ2-1
D gene: TRBD1
CDR3 DNA: TGTGCCAGCTCACCCGACAGGACAGGTCCATTCTACAATGAGCAGTTCTTC
CDR3 protein: CASSPDRTGPFYNEQFF

V gene: TRBV15
clone size: -
CDR3 length: 13
J gene: TRBJ2-1
D gene: -
CDR3 DNA: TGTGCCACCAGCAGAGATCTGCCCGATGAGCAGTTCTTC
CDR3 protein: CATSRDLPDEQFF

V gene: TRBV5-4
clone size: -
CDR3 length: 16
J gene: TRBJ2-2
D gene: -
CDR3 DNA: TGTGCCAGCAGCTTGGTTGGGGGGAAGAACACCGGGGAGCTGTTTTTT
CDR3 protein: CASSLVGGKNTGELFF

V gene: TRBV29-1
clone size: few
CDR3 length: 15
J gene: TRBJ2-7
D gene: TRBD1
CDR3 DNA: TGCAGCGTATCCGGGACAGATACCGGATTCTACGAGCAGTACTTC
CDR3 protein: CSVSGTDTGFYEQYF

V gene: TRBV5-1
clone size: few
CDR3 length: 17
J gene: TRBJ2-2
D gene: TRBD2
CDR3 DNA: TGCGCCAGCAGCCCGCTAGCGGGAGTCATAAACACCGGGGAGCTGTTTTTT
CDR3 protein: CASSPLAGVINTGELFF

V gene: TRBV5-1
clone size: few
CDR3 length: 14
J gene: TRBJ2-7
D gene: TRBD1
CDR3 DNA: TGCGCCAGCGGACCGGGACAGGGCACAGACGAGCAGTACTTC
CDR3 protein: CASGPGQGTDEQYF

V gene: TRBV5-4
clone size: few
CDR3 length: 13
J gene: TRBJ2-7
D gene: -
CDR3 DNA: TGTGCCAGCAGCTTAGGGACTCTTAACGAGCAGTACTTC
CDR3 protein: CASSLGTLNEQYF

V gene: TRBV11-2
clone size: many
CDR3 length: 16
J gene: TRBJ2-1
D gene: TRBD2
CDR3 DNA: TGTGCCAGCAGCTTATCTAGCGGGAGGGCGGGGAATGAGCAGTTCTTC
CDR3 protein: CASSLSSGRAGNEQFF

V gene: TRBV14
clone size: few
CDR3 length: 14
J gene: TRBJ1-1
D gene: TRBD1
CDR3 DNA: TGTGCCAGCAGCCAGGGGACAGGACGCGCTGAAGCTTTCTTT
CDR3 protein: CASSQGTGRAEAFF

V gene: TRBV2
clone size: -
CDR3 length: 15
J gene: TRBJ1-5
D gene: -
CDR3 DNA: TGTGCCAGCAGTGAAGAGGGGTGGGGCAATCAGCCCCAGCATTTT
CDR3 protein: CASSEEGWGNQPQHF

V gene: TRBV7-9
clone size: -
CDR3 length: 16
J gene: TRBJ2-5
D gene: -
CDR3 DNA: TGTGCCAGCAGCTTAGCGGGGCGCAGGGAAAAAGAGACCCAGTACTTC
CDR3 protein: CASSLAGRREKETQYF

V gene: TRBV11-2
clone size: -
CDR3 length: 11
J gene: TRBJ1-1
D gene: -
CDR3 DNA: TGTGCCAGCAGCTCAATAGGGAGGGCTTTCTTT
CDR3 protein: CASSSIGRAFF

V gene: TRBV12-3/TRBV12-4
clone size: many
CDR3 length: 16
J gene: TRBJ2-6
D gene: -
CDR3 DNA: TGTGCCAGCAGTGACAAGGGGAGCTCTGGGGCCAACGTCCTGACTTTC
CDR3 protein: CASSDKGSSGANVLTF

V gene: TRBV3-1
clone size: many
CDR3 length: 15
J gene: TRBJ1-2
D gene: -
CDR3 DNA: TGTGCCAGCAGCCAAGATCAACAGGGCTTATATGGCTACACCTTC
CDR3 protein: CASSQDQQGLYGYTF

V gene: TRBV2
clone size: -
CDR3 length: 18
J gene: TRBJ2-3
D gene: TRBD2
CDR3 DNA: TGTGCCAGCTGTCTGGACGGGGGAGGGTCGGCTAGGACAGATACGCAGTATTTT
CDR3 protein: CASCLDGGGSARTDTQYF

V gene: TRBV6-1
clone size: few
CDR3 length: 19
J gene: TRBJ2-4
D gene: TRBD2
CDR3 DNA: TGTGCCAGCAAGAAGGGCGCTAGCGGGAGAAGAGAGGCCAAAAACATTCAGTACTTC
CDR3 protein: CASKKGASGRREAKNIQYF

V gene: TRBV13
clone size: many
CDR3 length: 15
J gene: TRBJ2-4
D gene: -
CDR3 DNA: TGTGCCAGCAGCGCGGGGCGGGACCCCCCAAACATTCAGTACTTC
CDR3 protein: CASSAGRDPPNIQYF

V gene: TRBV5-6
clone size: -
CDR3 length: 17
J gene: TRBJ2-7
D gene: TRBD2
CDR3 DNA: TGTGCCAGCAGCTTGCGGGTCGGGACTAGCGGTTTGAAGGAGCAGTACTTC
CDR3 protein: CASSLRVGTSGLKEQYF

V gene: TRBV7-9
clone size: -
CDR3 length: 17
J gene: TRBJ2-2
D gene: -
CDR3 DNA: TGTGCCAGCAGCCCCTTTAGTAGTCGAGGGAAGGTCGGGGAGCTGTTTTTT
CDR3 protein: CASSPFSSRGKVGELFF

V gene: TRBV4-3
clone size: many
CDR3 length: 14
J gene: TRBJ1-2
D gene: -
CDR3 DNA: TGCGCCAGCAGCCAAGAATTGGCCTCCTCCGGCTACACCTTC
CDR3 protein: CASSQELASSGYTF

V gene: TRBV20-1
clone size: few
CDR3 length: 14
J gene: TRBJ2-3
D gene: -
CDR3 DNA: TGCAGTGCTAGAAGTCAGCGGCTGACAGATACGCAGTATTTT
CDR3 protein: CSARSQRLTDTQYF

V gene: TRBV5-4
clone size: -
CDR3 length: 15
J gene: TRBJ2-7
D gene: TRBD2
CDR3 DNA: TGTGCCAGCAGCATAGGGACTAGCGGGATCTACGAGCAGTACTTC
CDR3 protein: CASSIGTSGIYEQYF

V gene: TRBV7-2
clone size: many
CDR3 length: 11
J gene: TRBJ2-5
D gene: -
CDR3 DNA: TGTGCCAGCAGGACCGGGACCACACCACACTTC
CDR3 protein: CASRTGTTPHF

V gene: TRBV2
clone size: -
CDR3 length: 14
J gene: TRBJ2-5
D gene: -
CDR3 DNA: TGTGCCAGCAGGTTACTCGGGGGAAAAGAGACCCAGTACTTC
CDR3 protein: CASRLLGGKETQYF